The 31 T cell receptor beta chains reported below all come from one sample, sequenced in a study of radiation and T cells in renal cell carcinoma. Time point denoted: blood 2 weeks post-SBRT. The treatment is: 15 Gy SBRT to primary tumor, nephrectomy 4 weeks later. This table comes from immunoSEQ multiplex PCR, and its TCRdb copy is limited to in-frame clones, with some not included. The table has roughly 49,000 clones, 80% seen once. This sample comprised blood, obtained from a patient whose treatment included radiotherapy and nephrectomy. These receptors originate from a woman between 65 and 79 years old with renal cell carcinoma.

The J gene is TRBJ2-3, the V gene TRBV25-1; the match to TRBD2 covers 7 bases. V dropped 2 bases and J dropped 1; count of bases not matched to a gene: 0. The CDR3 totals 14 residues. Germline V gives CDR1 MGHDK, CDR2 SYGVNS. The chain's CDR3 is CASSEGGGTDTQYF. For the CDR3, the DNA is TGTGCCAGCAGTGAAGGGGGGGGCACAGATACGCAGTATTTT.

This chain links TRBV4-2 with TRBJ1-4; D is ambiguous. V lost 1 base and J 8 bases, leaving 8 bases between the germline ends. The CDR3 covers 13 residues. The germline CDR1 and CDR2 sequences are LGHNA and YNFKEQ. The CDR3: CASSQGLGEKLFF. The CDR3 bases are TGTGCCAGCAGCCAAGGTCTCGGGGAAAAACTGTTTTTT.

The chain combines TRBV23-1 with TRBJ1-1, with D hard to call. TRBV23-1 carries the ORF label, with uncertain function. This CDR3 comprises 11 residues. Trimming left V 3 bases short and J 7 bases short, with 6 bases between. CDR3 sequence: CASSQALEAFF. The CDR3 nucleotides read TGCGCCAGCAGTCAGGCCCTTGAAGCTTTCTTT.

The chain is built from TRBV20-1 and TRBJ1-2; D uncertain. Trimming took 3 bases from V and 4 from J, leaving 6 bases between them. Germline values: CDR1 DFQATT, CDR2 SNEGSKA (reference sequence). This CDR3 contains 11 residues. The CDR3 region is CSARGVYGYTF. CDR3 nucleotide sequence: TGCAGTGCTAGGGGAGTCTATGGCTACACCTTC.

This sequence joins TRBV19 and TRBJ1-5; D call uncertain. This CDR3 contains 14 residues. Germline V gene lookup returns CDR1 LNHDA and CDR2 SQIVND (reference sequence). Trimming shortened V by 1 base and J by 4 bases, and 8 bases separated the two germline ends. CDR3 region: CASSIARGNQPQHF. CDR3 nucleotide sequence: TGTGCCAGTAGTATAGCAAGAGGAAATCAGCCCCAGCATTTT.

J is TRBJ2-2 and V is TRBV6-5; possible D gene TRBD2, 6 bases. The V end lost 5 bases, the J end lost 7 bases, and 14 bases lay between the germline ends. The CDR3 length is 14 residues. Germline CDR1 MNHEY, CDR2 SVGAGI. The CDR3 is CASSIHGGSGELFF. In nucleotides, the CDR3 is TGTGCCAGCAGTATTCATGGGGGGAGCGGGGAGCTGTTTTTT.

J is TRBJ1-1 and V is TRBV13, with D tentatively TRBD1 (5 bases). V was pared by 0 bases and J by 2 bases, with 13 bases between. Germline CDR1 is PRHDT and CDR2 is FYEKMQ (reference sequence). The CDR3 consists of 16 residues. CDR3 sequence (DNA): TGTGCCAGCAGCTTAGGAGGGCGGGGGTTAAACACTGAAGCTTTCTTT. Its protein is CASSLGGRGLNTEAFF.

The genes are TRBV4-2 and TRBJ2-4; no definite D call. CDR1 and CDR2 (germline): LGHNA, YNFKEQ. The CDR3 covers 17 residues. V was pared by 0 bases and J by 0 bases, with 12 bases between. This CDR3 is CASSQDLSELAKNIQYF. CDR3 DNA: TGTGCCAGCAGCCAAGATCTTAGTGAACTAGCCAAAAACATTCAGTACTTC.

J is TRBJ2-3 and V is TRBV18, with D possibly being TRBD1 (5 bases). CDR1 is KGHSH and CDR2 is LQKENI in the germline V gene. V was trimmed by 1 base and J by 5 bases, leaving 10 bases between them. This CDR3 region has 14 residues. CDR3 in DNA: TGTGCCAGCTCACCACAGGGGCGGAGAGATACGCAGTATTTT. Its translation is CASSPQGRRDTQYF.

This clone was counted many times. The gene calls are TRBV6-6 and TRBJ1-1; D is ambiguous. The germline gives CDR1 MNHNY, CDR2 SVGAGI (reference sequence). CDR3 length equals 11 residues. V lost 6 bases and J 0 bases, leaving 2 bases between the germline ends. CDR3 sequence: CASRMNTEAFF. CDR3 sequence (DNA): TGTGCCAGCAGGATGAACACTGAAGCTTTCTTT.

In nucleotides, the CDR3 is TGTGCCAGCAGCCCCACAGGGAGCGTCGGGGGCGTTATTACTGCTTTCTTT. It yields the protein CASSPTGSVGGVITAFF. The rearrangement joins TRBV7-9 to TRBJ1-1; TRBD1 might be the D (6 bases). V was clipped by 5 bases and J by 11 bases, with 30 bases between them. Germline V gene sequence: CDR1 SEHNR, CDR2 FQNEAQ (reference sequence). The CDR3 sequence is 17 residues long. Supplemented by reference TRBV7-9 and TRBJ1-1, the full variable domain reads DTGVSQNPRHKITKRGQNVTFRCDPISEHNRLYWYRQTLGQGPEFLTYFQNEAQLEKSRLLSDRFSAERPKGSFSTLEIQRTEQGDSAMYLCASSPTGSVGGVITAFFGQGTRLTVV.

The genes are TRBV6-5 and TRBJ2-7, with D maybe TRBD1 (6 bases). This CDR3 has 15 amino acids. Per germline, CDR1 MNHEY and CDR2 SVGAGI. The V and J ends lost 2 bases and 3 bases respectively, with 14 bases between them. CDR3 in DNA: TGTGCCAGCAGTTACCAGCTCACAGGGAACTACGAGCAGTACTTC. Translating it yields CASSYQLTGNYEQYF.

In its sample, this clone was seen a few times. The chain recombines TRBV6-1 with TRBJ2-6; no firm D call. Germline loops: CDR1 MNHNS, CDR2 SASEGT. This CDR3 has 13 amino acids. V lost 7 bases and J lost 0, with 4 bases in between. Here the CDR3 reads CASTTSGANVLTF. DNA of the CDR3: TGTGCCAGCACGACCTCTGGGGCCAACGTCCTGACTTTC.

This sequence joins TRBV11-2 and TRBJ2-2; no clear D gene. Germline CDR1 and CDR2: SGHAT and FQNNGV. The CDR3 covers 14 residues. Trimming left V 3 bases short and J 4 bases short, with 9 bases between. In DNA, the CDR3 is TGTGCCAGCAGCTTCGAGAGGTCCACCGGGGAGCTGTTTTTT. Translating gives CASSFERSTGELFF.

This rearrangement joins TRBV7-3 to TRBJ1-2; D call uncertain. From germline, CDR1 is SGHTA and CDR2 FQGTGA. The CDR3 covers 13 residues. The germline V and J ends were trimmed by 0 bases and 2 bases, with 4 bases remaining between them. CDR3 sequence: CASSLTPNYGYTF. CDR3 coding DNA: TGTGCCAGCAGCTTAACGCCCAACTATGGCTACACCTTC.

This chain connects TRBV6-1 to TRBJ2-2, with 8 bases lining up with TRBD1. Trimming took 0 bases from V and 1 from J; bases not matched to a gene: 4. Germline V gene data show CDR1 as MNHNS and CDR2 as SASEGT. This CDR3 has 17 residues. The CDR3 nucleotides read TGTGCCAGCAGTGAAGCCGGGACAGGACTGAACACCGGGGAGCTGTTTTTT. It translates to CASSEAGTGLNTGELFF.

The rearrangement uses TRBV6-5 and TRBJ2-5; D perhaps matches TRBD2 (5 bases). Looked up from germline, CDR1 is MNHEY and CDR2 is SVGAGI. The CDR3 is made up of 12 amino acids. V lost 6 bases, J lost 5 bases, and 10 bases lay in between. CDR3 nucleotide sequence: TGTGCCAGCAGGGACTTCCGGGAGACCCAGTACTTC. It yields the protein CASRDFRETQYF.

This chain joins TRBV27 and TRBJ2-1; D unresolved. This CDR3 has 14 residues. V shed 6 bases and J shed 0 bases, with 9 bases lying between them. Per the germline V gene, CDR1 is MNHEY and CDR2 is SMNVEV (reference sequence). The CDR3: CASRIDTSYNEQFF. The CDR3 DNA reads TGTGCCAGCAGGATCGATACCTCCTACAATGAGCAGTTCTTC.

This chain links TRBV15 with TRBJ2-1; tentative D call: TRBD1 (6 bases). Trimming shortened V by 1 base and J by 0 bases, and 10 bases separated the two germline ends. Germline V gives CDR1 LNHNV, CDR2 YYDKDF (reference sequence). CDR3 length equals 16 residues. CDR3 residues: CATSRGQANSYNEQFF. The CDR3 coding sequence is TGTGCCACCAGCAGAGGACAGGCCAACTCCTACAATGAGCAGTTCTTC.

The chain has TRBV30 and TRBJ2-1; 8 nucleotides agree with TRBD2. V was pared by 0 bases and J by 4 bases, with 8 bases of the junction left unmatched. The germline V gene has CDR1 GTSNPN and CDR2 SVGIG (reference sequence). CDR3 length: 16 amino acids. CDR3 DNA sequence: TGTGCCTGGAGTGTACCGGGAGGGCCGTCTTACAATGAGCAGTTCTTC. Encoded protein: CAWSVPGGPSYNEQFF. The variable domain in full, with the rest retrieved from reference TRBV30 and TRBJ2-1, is SQTIHQWPATLVQPVGSPLSLECTVEGTSNPNLYWYRQAAGRGLQLLFYSVGIGQISSEVPQNLSASRPQDRQFILSSKKLLLSDSGFYLCAWSVPGGPSYNEQFFGPGTRLTVL.

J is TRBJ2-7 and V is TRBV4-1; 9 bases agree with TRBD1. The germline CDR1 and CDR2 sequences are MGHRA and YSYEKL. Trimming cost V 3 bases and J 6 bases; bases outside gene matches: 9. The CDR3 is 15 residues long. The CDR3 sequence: CASSQTGTGTTEQYF. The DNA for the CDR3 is TGCGCCAGCAGCCAGACCGGGACAGGGACTACCGAGCAGTACTTC.

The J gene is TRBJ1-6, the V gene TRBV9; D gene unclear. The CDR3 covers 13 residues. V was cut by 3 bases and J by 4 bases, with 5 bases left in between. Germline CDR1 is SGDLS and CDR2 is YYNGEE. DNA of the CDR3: TGTGCCAGCAGCGCTCAGTATAATTCACCCCTCCACTTT. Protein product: CASSAQYNSPLHF.

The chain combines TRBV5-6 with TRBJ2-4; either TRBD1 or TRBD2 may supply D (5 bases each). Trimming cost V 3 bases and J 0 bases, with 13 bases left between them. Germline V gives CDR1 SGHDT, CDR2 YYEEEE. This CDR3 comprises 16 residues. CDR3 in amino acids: CASSWRTPLAKNIQYF. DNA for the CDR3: TGTGCCAGCAGCTGGAGGACACCCCTAGCCAAAAACATTCAGTACTTC.

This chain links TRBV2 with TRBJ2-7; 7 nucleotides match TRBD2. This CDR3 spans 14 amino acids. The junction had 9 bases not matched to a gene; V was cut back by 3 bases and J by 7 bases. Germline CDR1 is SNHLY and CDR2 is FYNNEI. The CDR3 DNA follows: TGTGCCAGCAGTGATGGACTAGTTGTAGATGAGCAGTACTTC. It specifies CASSDGLVVDEQYF.

CDR3: CASSSAGTEYEQYF. In nucleotides, the CDR3 is TGTGCCAGCAGCTCCGCCGGGACAGAGTACGAGCAGTACTTC. This rearrangement joins TRBV5-6 to TRBJ2-7; 7 bases fit TRBD1. The CDR3 consists of 14 residues. J was trimmed by 4 bases and V by 3 bases; bases with no gene match: 7. Germline V gene lookup returns CDR1 SGHDT and CDR2 YYEEEE.

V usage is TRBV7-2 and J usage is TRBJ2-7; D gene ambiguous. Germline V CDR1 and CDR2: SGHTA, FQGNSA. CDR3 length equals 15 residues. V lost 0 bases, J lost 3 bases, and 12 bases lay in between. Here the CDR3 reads CASSLAGQVNYEQYF. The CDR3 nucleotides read TGTGCCAGCAGCTTAGCGGGCCAGGTAAACTACGAGCAGTACTTC.

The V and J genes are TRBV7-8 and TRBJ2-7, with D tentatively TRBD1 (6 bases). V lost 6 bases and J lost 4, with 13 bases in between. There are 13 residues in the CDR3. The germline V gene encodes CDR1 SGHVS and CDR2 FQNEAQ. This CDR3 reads CASSYGQSYEQYF. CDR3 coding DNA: TGTGCCAGCAGTTACGGACAGTCTTACGAGCAGTACTTC.

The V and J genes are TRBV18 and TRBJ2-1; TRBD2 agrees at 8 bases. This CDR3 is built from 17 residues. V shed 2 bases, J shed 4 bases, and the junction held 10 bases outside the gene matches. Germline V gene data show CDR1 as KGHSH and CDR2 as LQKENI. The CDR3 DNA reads TGTGCCAGCTCACCAAGGCTGTTAACTAGCGGATACAATGAGCAGTTCTTC. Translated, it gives CASSPRLLTSGYNEQFF.

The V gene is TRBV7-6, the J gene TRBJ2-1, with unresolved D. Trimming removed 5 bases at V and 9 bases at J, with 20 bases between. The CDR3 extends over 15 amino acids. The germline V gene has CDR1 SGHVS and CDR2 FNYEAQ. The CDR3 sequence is CASSPTQSLSSEQFF. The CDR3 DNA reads TGTGCCAGCAGCCCCACTCAGTCCCTATCGAGTGAGCAGTTCTTC.

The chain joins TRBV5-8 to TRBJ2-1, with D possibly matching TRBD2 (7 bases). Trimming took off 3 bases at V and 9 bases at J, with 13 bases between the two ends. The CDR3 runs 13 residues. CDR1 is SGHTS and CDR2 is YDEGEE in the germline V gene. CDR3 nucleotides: TGTGCCAGCAGCTCGGCGCGGGGGCTTGAGCAGTTCTTC. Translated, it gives CASSSARGLEQFF.

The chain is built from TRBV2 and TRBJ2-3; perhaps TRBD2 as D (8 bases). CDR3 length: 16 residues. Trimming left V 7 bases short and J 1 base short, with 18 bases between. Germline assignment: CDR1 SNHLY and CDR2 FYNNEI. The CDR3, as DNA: TGTGCCAGCAACGCGGGAGGAGGGGGCGGCACAGATACGCAGTATTTT. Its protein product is CASNAGGGGGTDTQYF.